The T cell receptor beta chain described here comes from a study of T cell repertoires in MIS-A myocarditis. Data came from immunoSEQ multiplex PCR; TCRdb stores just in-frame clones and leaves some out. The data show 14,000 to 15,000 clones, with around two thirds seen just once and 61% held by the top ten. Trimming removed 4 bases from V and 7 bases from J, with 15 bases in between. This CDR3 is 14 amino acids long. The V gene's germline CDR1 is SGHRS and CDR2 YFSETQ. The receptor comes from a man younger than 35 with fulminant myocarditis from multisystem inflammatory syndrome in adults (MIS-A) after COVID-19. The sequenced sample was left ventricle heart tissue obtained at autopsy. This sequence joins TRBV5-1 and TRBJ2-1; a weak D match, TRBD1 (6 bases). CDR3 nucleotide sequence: TGCGCCAGCAGCAAACAGGGAGCTTCAAATGAGCAGTTCTTC. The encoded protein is CASSKQGASNEQFF.